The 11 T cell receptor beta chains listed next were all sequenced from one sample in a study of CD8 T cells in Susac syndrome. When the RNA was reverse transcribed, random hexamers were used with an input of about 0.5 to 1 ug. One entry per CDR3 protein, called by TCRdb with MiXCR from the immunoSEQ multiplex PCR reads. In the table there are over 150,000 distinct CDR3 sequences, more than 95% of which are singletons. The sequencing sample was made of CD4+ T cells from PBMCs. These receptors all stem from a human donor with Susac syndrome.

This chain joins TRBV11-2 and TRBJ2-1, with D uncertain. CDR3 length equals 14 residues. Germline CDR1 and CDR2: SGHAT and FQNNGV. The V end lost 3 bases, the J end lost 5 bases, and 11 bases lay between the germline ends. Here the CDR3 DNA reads TGTGCCAGCAGCTTCGGGTTAAGGGACAATGAGCAGTTCTTC. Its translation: CASSFGLRDNEQFF.

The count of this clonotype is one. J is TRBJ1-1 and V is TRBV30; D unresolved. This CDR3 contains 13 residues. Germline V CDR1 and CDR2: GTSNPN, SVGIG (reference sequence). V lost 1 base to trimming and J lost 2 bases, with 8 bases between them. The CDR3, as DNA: TGTGCCTGGAGTGGTCCCAGAAACACTGAAGCTTTCTTT. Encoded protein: CAWSGPRNTEAFF. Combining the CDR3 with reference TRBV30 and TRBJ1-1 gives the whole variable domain SQTIHQWPATLVQPVGSPLSLECTVEGTSNPNLYWYRQAAGRGLQLLFYSVGIGQISSEVPQNLSASRPQDRQFILSSKKLLLSDSGFYLCAWSGPRNTEAFFGQGTRLTVV.

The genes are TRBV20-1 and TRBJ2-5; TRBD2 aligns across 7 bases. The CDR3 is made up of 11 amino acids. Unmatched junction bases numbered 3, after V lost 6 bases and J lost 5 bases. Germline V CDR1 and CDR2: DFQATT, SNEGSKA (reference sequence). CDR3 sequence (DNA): TGCAGTGCCCTGGGGGGGGAGACCCAGTACTTC. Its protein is CSALGGETQYF.

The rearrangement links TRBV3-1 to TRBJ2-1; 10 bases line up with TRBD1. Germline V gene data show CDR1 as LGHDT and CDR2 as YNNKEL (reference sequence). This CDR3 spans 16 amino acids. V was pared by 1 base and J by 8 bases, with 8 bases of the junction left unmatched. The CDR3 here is CASSQGSGQGWYEQFF. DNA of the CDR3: TGTGCCAGCAGCCAAGGGTCGGGACAGGGGTGGTATGAGCAGTTCTTC.

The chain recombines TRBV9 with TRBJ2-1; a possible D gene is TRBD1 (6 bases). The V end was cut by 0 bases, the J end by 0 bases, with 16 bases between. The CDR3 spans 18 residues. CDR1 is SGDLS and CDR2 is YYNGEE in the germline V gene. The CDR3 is CASSVGPGHRSSYNEQFF. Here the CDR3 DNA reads TGTGCCAGCAGCGTAGGACCGGGACACCGTAGCTCCTACAATGAGCAGTTCTTC.

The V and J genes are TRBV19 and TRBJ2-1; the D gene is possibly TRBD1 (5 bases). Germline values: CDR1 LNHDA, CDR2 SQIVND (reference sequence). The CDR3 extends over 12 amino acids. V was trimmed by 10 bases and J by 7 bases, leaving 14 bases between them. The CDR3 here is CATKWGGNEQFF. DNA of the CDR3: TGTGCCACCAAGTGGGGCGGAAATGAGCAGTTCTTC. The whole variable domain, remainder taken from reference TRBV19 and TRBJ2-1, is DGGITQSPKYLFRKEGQNVTLSCEQNLNHDAMYWYRQDPGQGLRLIYYSQIVNDFQKGDIAEGYSVSREKKESFPLTVTSAQKNPTAFYLCATKWGGNEQFFGPGTRLTVL.

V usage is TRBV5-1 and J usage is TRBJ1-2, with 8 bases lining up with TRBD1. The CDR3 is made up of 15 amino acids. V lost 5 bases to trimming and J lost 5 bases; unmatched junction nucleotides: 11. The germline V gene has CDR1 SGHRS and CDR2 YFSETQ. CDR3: CASSTLPQGAYGYTF. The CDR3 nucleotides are TGCGCCAGCAGTACCCTTCCGCAGGGGGCATATGGCTACACCTTC.

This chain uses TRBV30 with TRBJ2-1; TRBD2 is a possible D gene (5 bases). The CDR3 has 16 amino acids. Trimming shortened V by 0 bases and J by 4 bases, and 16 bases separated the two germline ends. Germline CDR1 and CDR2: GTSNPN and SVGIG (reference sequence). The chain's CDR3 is CAWSVRGRLKYNEQFF. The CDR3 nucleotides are TGTGCCTGGAGTGTAAGAGGGCGACTCAAGTACAATGAGCAGTTCTTC. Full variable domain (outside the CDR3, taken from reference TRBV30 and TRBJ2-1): SQTIHQWPATLVQPVGSPLSLECTVEGTSNPNLYWYRQAAGRGLQLLFYSVGIGQISSEVPQNLSASRPQDRQFILSSKKLLLSDSGFYLCAWSVRGRLKYNEQFFGPGTRLTVL.

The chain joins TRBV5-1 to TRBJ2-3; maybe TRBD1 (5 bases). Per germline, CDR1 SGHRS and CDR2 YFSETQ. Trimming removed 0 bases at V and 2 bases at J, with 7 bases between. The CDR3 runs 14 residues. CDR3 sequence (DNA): TGCGCCAGCAGCTTGGACAGGACCACAGATACGCAGTATTTT. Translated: CASSLDRTTDTQYF.

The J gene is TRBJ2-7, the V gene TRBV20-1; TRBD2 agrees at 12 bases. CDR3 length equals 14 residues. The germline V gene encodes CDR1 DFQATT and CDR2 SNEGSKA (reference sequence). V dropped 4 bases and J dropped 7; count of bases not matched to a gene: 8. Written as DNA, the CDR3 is TGCAGTGCTACGAGACTAGCGGGAGTAGCTGAGCAGTACTTC. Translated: CSATRLAGVAEQYF.

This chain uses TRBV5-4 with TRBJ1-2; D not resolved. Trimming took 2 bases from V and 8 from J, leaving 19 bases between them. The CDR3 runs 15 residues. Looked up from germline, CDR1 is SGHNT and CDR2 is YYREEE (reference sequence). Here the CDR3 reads CASSFQSGPPGGYTF. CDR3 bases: TGTGCCAGCAGCTTCCAATCCGGGCCACCTGGGGGCTACACCTTC. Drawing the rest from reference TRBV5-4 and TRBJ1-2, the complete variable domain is ETGVTQSPTHLIKTRGQQVTLRCSSQSGHNTVSWYQQALGQGPQFIFQYYREEENGRGNFPPRFSGLQFPNYSSELNVNALELDDSALYLCASSFQSGPPGGYTFGSGTRLTVV.